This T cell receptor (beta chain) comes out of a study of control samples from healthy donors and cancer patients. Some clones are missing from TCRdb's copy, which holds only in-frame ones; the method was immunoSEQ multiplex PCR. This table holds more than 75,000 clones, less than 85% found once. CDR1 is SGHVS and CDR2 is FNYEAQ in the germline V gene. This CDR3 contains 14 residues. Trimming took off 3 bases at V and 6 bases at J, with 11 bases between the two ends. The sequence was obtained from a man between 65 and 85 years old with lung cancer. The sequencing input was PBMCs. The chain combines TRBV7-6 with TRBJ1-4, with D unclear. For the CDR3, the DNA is TGTGCCAGCAGCTTCTCGGAGGTGCATGAAAAACTGTTTTTT. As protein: CASSFSEVHEKLFF.